Following are 18 T cell receptor beta chains from one sample sequenced in a study of identical twins' blood T cells. MiXCR was run by TCRdb on the 5' RACE reads, yielding one entry per CDR3 protein. Counted here are 350,000 to 400,000 distinct CDR3 sequences, over 25% occurring once; the ten biggest clones make up roughly 5.5%. Sequenced: PBMCs. The source is a woman aged 18 to 55 in good health.

The J gene is TRBJ1-1, the V gene TRBV15; D is undetermined. Looked up from germline, CDR1 is LNHNV and CDR2 is YYDKDF (reference sequence). The CDR3 covers 14 residues. Trimming took 0 bases from V and 1 from J, leaving 6 bases between them. In nucleotides, the CDR3 is TGTGCCACCAGCAGAGATGAATGGAACACTGAAGCTTTCTTT. Protein sequence: CATSRDEWNTEAFF.

As concerns this clonotype: Here the CDR3 omits its conserved ending phenylalanine or tryptophan, so a read error is the likely source. V is TRBV10-3 and J is TRBJ2-3; D is possibly TRBD2 (5 bases). Germline V gene lookup returns CDR1 ENHRY and CDR2 SYGVKD. The CDR3 is 15 residues long. Trimming shortened V by 2 bases and J by 5 bases, and 14 bases separated the two germline ends. CDR3 nucleotides: TGTGCCATCAGTGAGGAGGGAAGTAGTGGAGATACGCAGTATCTT. It translates to CAISEEGSSGDTQYL.

The gene calls are TRBV10-3 and TRBJ2-7; TRBD2 aligns across 7 bases. J was trimmed by 0 bases and V by 10 bases; bases with no gene match: 12. CDR1 is ENHRY and CDR2 is SYGVKD in the germline V gene. The CDR3 spans 15 residues. The CDR3: CATYPGGVSSYEQYF. CDR3 bases: TGTGCCACCTACCCTGGGGGGGTTTCCTCCTACGAGCAGTACTTC.

V is TRBV20-1 and J is TRBJ1-2, with a weak D call TRBD1 (6 bases). The CDR3 has 11 residues. With 8 bases removed from V and 1 base from J, the gap between germline ends came to 8 bases. CDR1 and CDR2 (germline): DFQATT, SNEGSKA (reference sequence). This CDR3 is CSNRDNYGYTF. In nucleotides, the CDR3 is TGCAGTAACAGGGATAACTATGGCTACACCTTC.

In its sample, this clonotype was seen a few times. In DNA form, the CDR3 reads TGTGCCAGTAGTAGGTCAGGGGGCGACCACACTGAAGCTTTCTTT. Translating it yields CASSRSGGDHTEAFF. The chain combines TRBV19 with TRBJ1-1, with TRBD1 matching over 8 bases. In germline, CDR1 is LNHDA, CDR2 SQIVND (reference sequence). Losses at the gene ends were 4 bases for V and 3 bases for J; bases not matched to a gene: 7. The CDR3 consists of 15 residues.

The sample holds a few counts of this clonotype. The CDR3 region is CASRIGSGQGTGEAFF. The CDR3 nucleotides read TGTGCCAGCAGGATAGGGTCCGGACAGGGAACAGGTGAAGCTTTCTTT. The rearrangement joins TRBV7-6 to TRBJ1-1, with 8 positions matching TRBD1. The CDR3 extends over 16 amino acids. The J segment lost 7 bases and the V segment lost 6 bases, leaving 16 bases of the junction unmatched. The germline gives CDR1 SGHVS, CDR2 FNYEAQ.

Many counts were recorded for this clonotype. The V and J genes are TRBV29-1 and TRBJ2-1, with D unresolved. CDR3 length: 13 amino acids. V lost 3 bases and J 0 bases, leaving 6 bases between the germline ends. Germline loops: CDR1 SQVTM, CDR2 ANQGSEA. DNA of the CDR3: TGCAGCGTTGACAGGAGCTCCTACAATGAGCAGTTCTTC. It encodes CSVDRSSYNEQFF.

The gene calls are TRBV27 and TRBJ2-7, with D perhaps matching TRBD1 (6 bases). Per the germline V gene, CDR1 is MNHEY and CDR2 is SMNVEV (reference sequence). Deletions cut 2 bases from V and 2 bases from J, with 13 bases between. The CDR3 length is 15 residues. CDR3 sequence (DNA): TGTGCCAGCAGTTTACTGCCCGGACAGACCTACGAGCAGTACTTC. Translated, it gives CASSLLPGQTYEQYF.

In this sample, this clonotype turned up many times. V usage is TRBV19 and J usage is TRBJ2-3, with D perhaps TRBD1 (5 bases). This CDR3 has 16 amino acids. Looked up from germline, CDR1 is LNHDA and CDR2 is SQIVND (reference sequence). V dropped 3 bases and J dropped 0 bases, with 13 bases sitting between them. CDR3 in amino acids: CASSIGQRYSTDTQYF. The CDR3 DNA sequence: TGTGCCAGTAGTATCGGACAACGGTATAGCACAGATACGCAGTATTTT.

The chain links TRBV11-2 to TRBJ2-1, with D maybe TRBD2 (5 bases). Trimming left V 5 bases short and J 4 bases short, with 15 bases between. This CDR3 comprises 15 residues. CDR1 is SGHAT and CDR2 is FQNNGV in the germline V gene. The CDR3 coding sequence is TGTGCCAGCAGCCCGACACGGACTGGATACAATGAGCAGTTCTTC. Protein: CASSPTRTGYNEQFF.

The V gene is TRBV7-2, the J gene TRBJ1-2; D unresolved. The germline V and J ends were trimmed by 5 bases and 0 bases, with 10 bases remaining between them. CDR3 size: 14 residues. CDR1 SGHTA and CDR2 FQGNSA come from the germline V gene. The CDR3 loop reads CASSPLTANYGYTF. The DNA of the CDR3 is TGTGCCAGCAGCCCCCTGACGGCTAACTATGGCTACACCTTC. The full variable domain, with the rest looked up from reference TRBV7-2 and TRBJ1-2, is GAGVSQSPSNKVTEKGKDVELRCDPISGHTALYWYRQSLGQGLEFLIYFQGNSAPDKSGLPSDRFSAERTGGSVSTLTIQRTQQEDSAVYLCASSPLTANYGYTFGSGTRLTVV.

This chain joins TRBV3-1 and TRBJ1-2; no firm D call. V was cut by 0 bases and J by 3 bases, with 8 bases left in between. Germline values: CDR1 LGHDT, CDR2 YNNKEL (reference sequence). This CDR3 contains 14 residues. The CDR3 coding sequence is TGTGCCAGCAGCCAAGAGGAAGCGTACTATGGCTACACCTTC. Protein: CASSQEEAYYGYTF.

The V and J genes are TRBV28 and TRBJ2-2; D may be TRBD2 (5 bases). The CDR3 totals 18 residues. Germline CDR1 MDHEN, CDR2 SYDVKM. Trimming left V 2 bases short and J 6 bases short, with 22 bases between. CDR3 bases: TGTGCCAGCAGTTTAGGTCGAGGGTGGAAGTCCCGTCCCGGGGAGCTGTTTTTT. Protein: CASSLGRGWKSRPGELFF.

This clonotype is deemed medium-sized. The V and J genes are TRBV10-3 and TRBJ1-2; weak D call: TRBD1 (5 bases). With 5 bases removed from V and 3 bases from J, the gap between germline ends came to 16 bases. CDR3 size: 15 residues. Germline-derived CDR1 and CDR2 are ENHRY and SYGVKD. As DNA, the CDR3 is TGTGCCATCAGTCCGGGACTGACCTATGACTATGGCTACACCTTC. As protein: CAISPGLTYDYGYTF.

With respect to this clonotype: A read error is possible here, since a much larger clone lies one base away. The chain carries TRBV9 and TRBJ2-2; D is possibly TRBD2 (5 bases). The germline V gene has CDR1 SGDLS and CDR2 YYNGEE. The CDR3 loop spans 15 amino acids. For the CDR3, the DNA is TGTACCAGCAGCGTAGGGCAGAGGGTTTCCGGGGAGCTGTTTTTT. It translates to CTSSVGQRVSGELFF. Variable domain in full (rest from reference TRBV9 and TRBJ2-2): DSGVTQTPKHLITATGQRVTLRCSPRSGDLSVYWYQQSLDQGLQFLIQYYNGEERAKGNILERFSAQQFPDLHSELNLSSLELGDSALYFCTSSVGQRVSGELFFGEGSRLTVL.

To note about this clonotype: A read error may account for a junction end that differs from germline. The rearrangement joins TRBV6-5 to TRBJ2-2, with 8 bases identical to TRBD1. CDR3 length: 15 residues. Germline CDR1 is MNHEY and CDR2 is SVGAGI. The DNA for the CDR3 is TGTGCCAGCAGTCGGGACAGGAGAGGGACCGGGGAGCCGTTTTTT. This gives the protein CASSRDRRGTGEPFF.

The gene calls are TRBV9 and TRBJ1-5; 9 nucleotides align to TRBD1. The trim removed 0 bases at V and 6 bases at J, leaving 4 bases unmatched. The CDR3 has 15 amino acids. Germline-derived CDR1 and CDR2 are SGDLS and YYNGEE. CDR3 protein: CASSVGGQGGQPQHF. CDR3 coding DNA: TGTGCCAGCAGCGTAGGGGGACAGGGCGGTCAGCCCCAGCATTTT.

This clonotype was seen a handful of times. The rearrangement joins TRBV20-1 to TRBJ1-1, with D hard to call. In germline, CDR1 is DFQATT, CDR2 SNEGSKA (reference sequence). The CDR3 totals 13 residues. V was trimmed by 0 bases and J by 10 bases, leaving 15 bases between them. The CDR3 DNA sequence: TGCAGTGCTAGAGATGTGACGGGCGAGACAGCTTTCTTT. It translates to CSARDVTGETAFF.